This T cell receptor (beta chain) was observed in a study of cytomegalovirus exposure and HLA in healthy donors. The study's findings and limits: Subsequent analysis found a tendency for first-cohort TCR clusters to co-occur within the 95 to 150 validation repertoires. Specific recognition of CMV antigens was confirmed in vitro for a few chains (all CMV-associated). According to the study, around 150 TCR beta chains were cytomegalovirus-associated.

Assay: immunoSEQ multiplex PCR; the TCRdb copy retains only in-frame clones and omits some. The sample shows about 220,000 clones, roughly 89% of them seen only once. Turning to this clone: Its antigen is not identified.

CDR3 length: 15 amino acids. Looked up from germline, CDR1 is SGHVS and CDR2 is FNYEAQ. V shed 5 bases and J 0 bases; nucleotides not matched to a gene: 4. The specimen was PBMCs. The V call is TRBV7-6, the J call TRBJ1-3, with TRBD1 matching 7 bases. The TCR originated in a man between 18 and 35 years old in good health and CMV-seronegative. CDR3 coding DNA: TGTGCCAGCAGCGCGGGACAGAGCTCTGGAAACACCATATATTTT. Translated, it gives CASSAGQSSGNTIYF.